This entry lists 16 T cell receptor beta chains sequenced from one sample in a study of low-dose radiotherapy and immunotherapy resistance in tumors. Both TCRalpha and TCRbeta chains were reverse transcribed with V-gene-specific primers. With a constant-region primer and a V-primer adapter, TCRs were subjected to 20 PCR cycles of amplification. From the reads, TCRdb called clonotypes with MiXCR, one entry per CDR3 protein. The table lists roughly 17,000 distinct CDR3 sequences, 70% of them singletons. These receptors were collected from a human donor with advanced metastatic prostate, ovarian, gallbladder or colorectal cancer (not recorded which). This table probably holds off-target reads from a library built for another chain.

The chain joins TRBV19 to TRBJ2-1, with 12 positions matching TRBD2. J lost 6 bases, V lost 5 bases, and 5 bases had no gene match. Germline assignment: CDR1 LNHDA and CDR2 SQIVND (reference sequence). The length of the CDR3 is 15 residues. The CDR3 DNA reads as TGTGCCAGTAGTCGGACTAGCGGGAACTTCAATGAGCAGTTCTTC. Its translation is CASSRTSGNFNEQFF.

This CDR3 reads CASSFGFEQYF. CDR3 coding DNA: TGTGCCAGCAGTTTCGGGTTCGAGCAGTACTTC. This chain connects TRBV2 to TRBJ2-7; D gene ambiguous. The CDR3 runs to 11 residues. Trimming took 5 bases from V and 6 from J, leaving 8 bases between them. Germline V gives CDR1 SNHLY, CDR2 FYNNEI.

This chain uses TRBV12-3 or TRBV12-4 with TRBJ1-1; unclear D gene. The V gene lost 6 bases and the J gene lost 1 base, with 9 bases spanning the gap. The CDR3 extends over 13 amino acids. The CDR3 spells CASSLGKNTEAFF. The CDR3 bases are TGTGCCAGCAGCTTGGGCAAGAACACTGAAGCTTTCTTT.

The J gene is TRBJ2-1, the V gene TRBV18, with 14 bases lining up with TRBD2. V shed 3 bases and J 9 bases; nucleotides not matched to a gene: 13. The CDR3 has 18 amino acids. Germline loops: CDR1 KGHSH, CDR2 LQKENI. CDR3 DNA: TGTGCCAGCTCACCGCGGGGACTAGCGGGAGCTCAGGGTGGTGAGCAGTTCTTC. This gives the protein CASSPRGLAGAQGGEQFF.

CDR3 amino acids: CASSLGPGGVGTEAFF. CDR3 DNA: TGTGCCAGCAGTTTGGGTCCAGGGGGCGTTGGCACTGAAGCTTTCTTT. The chain is built from TRBV28 and TRBJ1-1, with TRBD1 matching 8 bases. The CDR3 covers 16 residues. V lost 3 bases and J lost 4; bases outside the gene matches: 10. Per germline, CDR1 MDHEN and CDR2 SYDVKM.

The J gene is TRBJ1-1, the V gene TRBV28; unclear D gene. CDR1 is MDHEN, CDR2 SYDVKM, per germline. The CDR3 consists of 15 residues. Trimming pared 4 bases from V and 0 bases from J, leaving 12 bases between. CDR3 residues: CASSWEVAMNTEAFF. Written as DNA, the CDR3 is TGTGCCAGCAGTTGGGAAGTCGCGATGAACACTGAAGCTTTCTTT.

The CDR3 here is CSAKTGSSNQPQHF. DNA for the CDR3: TGCAGCGCCAAAACAGGGAGTAGCAATCAGCCCCAGCATTTT. The rearrangement uses TRBV29-1 and TRBJ1-5; possible D gene TRBD1, 6 bases. The ends were cut back, 7 bases at V and 0 bases at J, with 13 bases in the middle. The length of the CDR3 is 14 residues. Germline values: CDR1 SQVTM, CDR2 ANQGSEA.

The chain couples TRBV5-1 to TRBJ1-1; D is perhaps TRBD1 (6 bases). CDR1 is SGHRS, CDR2 YFSETQ, per germline. Trimming left V 1 base short and J 4 bases short, with 11 bases between. The CDR3 length is 14 residues. CDR3 region: CASSLKGGGTEAFF. The CDR3 coding sequence is TGCGCCAGCAGCTTGAAGGGAGGGGGCACTGAAGCTTTCTTT. The variable domain in full, with the rest retrieved from reference TRBV5-1 and TRBJ1-1, is KAGVTQTPRYLIKTRGQQVTLSCSPISGHRSVSWYQQTPGQGLQFLFEYFSETQRNKGNFPGRFSGRQFSNSRSEMNVSTLELGDSALYLCASSLKGGGTEAFFGQGTRLTVV.

In this sample, this clonotype turned up once. For the CDR3, the DNA is TGTGCCAGCAGCTTACGACGTACTGCGAACACCGGGGAGCTGTTTTTT. Protein: CASSLRRTANTGELFF. This chain links TRBV7-3 with TRBJ2-2; D uncertain. V shed 2 bases and J shed 0 bases, with 10 bases lying between them. The CDR3 consists of 16 residues. Germline V gene sequence: CDR1 SGHTA, CDR2 FQGTGA. Variable domain in full (rest from reference TRBV7-3 and TRBJ2-2): GAGVSQTPSNKVTEKGKYVELRCDPISGHTALYWYRQSLGQGPEFLIYFQGTGAADDSGLPNDRFFAVRPEGSVSTLKIQRTERGDSAVYLCASSLRRTANTGELFFGEGSRLTVL.

There are a few counts of this clonotype. This rearrangement joins TRBV25-1 to TRBJ1-2; 7 bases agree with TRBD1. Looked up from germline, CDR1 is MGHDK and CDR2 is SYGVNS. The CDR3 runs 16 residues. Unmatched junction bases numbered 12, after V lost 4 bases and J lost 4 bases. The CDR3 spells CASSASSGTATYGYTF. CDR3 bases: TGTGCCAGCAGTGCCTCTTCCGGGACAGCGACCTATGGCTACACCTTC.

J is TRBJ2-7 and V is TRBV6-8; TRBD1 aligns across 7 bases. CDR1 MNHGY and CDR2 SAAAGT come from the germline V gene. This CDR3 comprises 15 residues. Germline trimming cut 8 bases from V and 3 bases from J; bases unmatched to any gene: 13. This chain's CDR3 is CASGNVRQGGYEQYF. CDR3 DNA: TGTGCCAGCGGCAATGTCAGACAGGGCGGCTACGAGCAGTACTTC.

This chain links TRBV28 with TRBJ1-2; maybe TRBD1 (5 bases). The CDR3 contains 13 residues. Germline assignment: CDR1 MDHEN and CDR2 SYDVKM. Trimming removed 6 bases from V and 8 bases from J, with 16 bases in between. The CDR3 region has the DNA TGTGCCAGCAGCCGACGGAGGGGAGGCGGCTACACCTTC. Its translation: CASSRRRGGGYTF.

This chain connects TRBV13 to TRBJ2-7; D gene unclear. Germline V gene lookup returns CDR1 PRHDT and CDR2 FYEKMQ (reference sequence). V lost 1 base, J lost 0 bases, and 10 bases lay in between. There are 15 residues in the CDR3. CDR3 DNA: TGTGCCAGCAGCTTAGAGCCAGGTAGCTCCTACGAGCAGTACTTC. Encoded protein: CASSLEPGSSYEQYF.

This chain uses TRBV28 with TRBJ1-1; D unclear. This CDR3 region has 13 residues. Germline CDR1 reads MDHEN; CDR2 reads SYDVKM. V lost 7 bases and J 6 bases, leaving 15 bases between the germline ends. The CDR3 DNA reads TGTGCCAGCAACAGAGCAGGTTTGCCTGAAGCTTTCTTT. The encoded protein is CASNRAGLPEAFF.

This chain connects TRBV7-2 to TRBJ2-7; D might be TRBD1 (6 bases). V dropped 5 bases and J dropped 6 bases, with 17 bases sitting between them. CDR3 size: 14 residues. Germline CDR1 reads SGHTA; CDR2 reads FQGNSA. The CDR3 DNA follows: TGTGCCAGCAGCCTAATGGTGGGCAGGGGCGAGCAGTACTTC. Translation gives CASSLMVGRGEQYF.

The chain is built from TRBV7-3 and TRBJ2-3; TRBD2 is a possible D gene (6 bases). In germline, CDR1 is SGHTA, CDR2 FQGTGA. The CDR3 has 15 residues. V shed 4 bases and J shed 6 bases, with 17 bases lying between them. The CDR3 reads CASSSSGTWSDTQYF. In DNA form, the CDR3 reads TGTGCCAGCAGCTCCTCCGGGACTTGGAGCGATACGCAGTATTTT.